Below are 24 T cell receptor beta chains sequenced from a single sample in a study of blood T cell repertoires in COVID-19. Method: immunoSEQ multiplex PCR; TCRdb's copy keeps in-frame clones and lacks some. In the table there are about 76,000 clones, around nine tenths of which are singletons. Sequencing was carried out using peripheral blood. The receptors shown here come from a human donor in a cohort sampled during active COVID-19.

This clone has a single count. The genes are TRBV6-4 and TRBJ2-1; the D gene is possibly TRBD2 (5 bases). The length of the CDR3 is 16 residues. Germline values: CDR1 MRHNA, CDR2 SNTAGT. V was clipped by 6 bases and J by 8 bases, with 23 bases between them. CDR3 DNA: TGTGCCAGCAGGGGCTTCAACGGACTCCCTGTATATGAGCAGTTCTTC. Amino acid sequence: CASRGFNGLPVYEQFF.

In its sample, this clone is medium-sized. The rearrangement links TRBV5-1 to TRBJ2-7; no reliable D call. Trimming removed 0 bases from V and 2 bases from J, with 12 bases in between. CDR3 length: 15 amino acids. Germline V lookup: CDR1 SGHRS, CDR2 YFSETQ. The chain's CDR3 is CASSLGLITTYEQYF. The CDR3 DNA reads as TGCGCCAGCAGCTTGGGACTTATCACCACCTACGAGCAGTACTTC.

The rearrangement joins TRBV7-3 to TRBJ2-2; 9 nucleotides agree with TRBD2. The CDR3 is made up of 16 amino acids. V trimming: 3 bases; J trimming: 1 base; junction bases outside the gene matches: 3. Germline CDR1 is SGHTA and CDR2 is FQGTGA. CDR3 DNA sequence: TGTGCCAGCAGCTTCTTAGCGGGGGAGAACACCGGGGAGCTGTTTTTT. Its protein product is CASSFLAGENTGELFF.

This clone was picked up one time. The rearrangement uses TRBV6-2 or TRBV6-3 and TRBJ2-7, with D perhaps TRBD2 (6 bases). The V end was cut by 0 bases, the J end by 1 base, with 16 bases between. CDR3 length: 17 amino acids. Germline values: CDR1 MNHEY, CDR2 SVGEGT. The CDR3 reads CASSYSGGATFSYEQYF. Here the CDR3 DNA reads TGTGCCAGCAGTTACTCGGGAGGAGCAACCTTTTCCTACGAGCAGTACTTC.

This rearrangement joins TRBV6-6 to TRBJ2-1; D possibly corresponds to TRBD2 (5 bases). CDR3 length: 12 residues. From germline, CDR1 is MNHNY and CDR2 SVGAGI (reference sequence). Trimming stripped 5 bases from V and 7 bases from J, with 9 bases between. This chain's CDR3 is CASSTRDNEQFF. In DNA form, the CDR3 reads TGTGCCAGCAGTACCCGGGATAATGAGCAGTTCTTC.

V gene TRBV9 combines with J gene TRBJ1-2, with TRBD1 as a possible D gene (5 bases). Germline V gives CDR1 SGDLS, CDR2 YYNGEE. The CDR3 length is 13 residues. V lost 2 bases and J 4 bases, leaving 9 bases between the germline ends. The CDR3 bases are TGTGCCAGCAGCGTGGGCAGGGCCTATGGCTACACCTTC. It codes for CASSVGRAYGYTF.

The chain joins TRBV18 to TRBJ1-3; possible D gene TRBD1, 5 bases. The CDR3 has 16 residues. From germline, CDR1 is KGHSH and CDR2 LQKENI. Between the trimmed V and J ends, which lost 3 bases and 2 bases, there was a span of 14 bases. The CDR3 DNA sequence: TGTGCCAGCTCACCGACGACAGATTCCGCTGGAAACACCATATATTTT. This gives the protein CASSPTTDSAGNTIYF.

The V call is TRBV4-3, the J call TRBJ1-5, with a possible D match to TRBD1 (6 bases). The germline CDR1 and CDR2 sequences are LGHNA and YSLEER. This CDR3 region has 15 residues. The V end lost 0 bases, the J end lost 6 bases, and 12 bases lay between the germline ends. The CDR3, as DNA: TGCGCCAGCAGCCAAGATAGAACAGGGTTTCAGCCCCAGCATTTT. This translates into CASSQDRTGFQPQHF.

The chain couples TRBV30 to TRBJ1-1, with TRBD1 as a possible D gene (6 bases). This CDR3 is built from 13 residues. V gave up 3 bases and J gave up 1 base, with 9 bases separating them. CDR1 is GTSNPN and CDR2 is SVGIG in the germline V gene (reference sequence). DNA of the CDR3: TGTGCCTGGAGGAGGACAGCGAACACTGAAGCTTTCTTT. Amino acids: CAWRRTANTEAFF.

The DNA for the CDR3 is TGTGCCTGGATTGGCCGATCGTGGGAGACCCAGTACTTC. This translates into CAWIGRSWETQYF. The genes are TRBV30 and TRBJ2-5; D gene ambiguous. The CDR3 is 13 amino acids. V gave up 4 bases and J gave up 5 bases, with 14 bases separating them. CDR1 is GTSNPN and CDR2 is SVGIG in the germline V gene (reference sequence). Full variable domain (remainder filled in from reference TRBV30 and TRBJ2-5): SQTIHQWPATLVQPVGSPLSLECTVEGTSNPNLYWYRQAAGRGLQLLFYSVGIGQISSEVPQNLSASRPQDRQFILSSKKLLLSDSGFYLCAWIGRSWETQYFGPGTRLLVL.

The chain links TRBV7-2 to TRBJ1-1; unclear D gene. Germline CDR1 reads SGHTA; CDR2 reads FQGNSA. The CDR3 spans 14 residues. Trimming cost V 0 bases and J 3 bases, with 8 bases left between them. CDR3 in DNA: TGTGCCAGCAGCTTAGCGCTCCGGGACACTGAAGCTTTCTTT. Translated, it gives CASSLALRDTEAFF.

The V gene is TRBV11-2, the J gene TRBJ2-5; TRBD2 agrees at 9 bases. The germline V gene encodes CDR1 SGHAT and CDR2 FQNNGV. CDR3 length equals 14 residues. Losses at the gene ends were 6 bases for V and 5 bases for J; bases not matched to a gene: 7. CDR3 DNA sequence: TGTGCCAGCAGGGCGGGACTAGCTGGTGAGACCCAGTACTTC. Translating it yields CASRAGLAGETQYF. The full variable domain, completed using reference TRBV11-2 and TRBJ2-5, is EAGVAQSPRYKIIEKRQSVAFWCNPISGHATLYWYQQILGQGPKLLIQFQNNGVVDDSQLPKDRFSAERLKGVDSTLKIQPAKLEDSAVYLCASRAGLAGETQYFGPGTRLLVL.

The chain recombines TRBV6-1 with TRBJ2-7, with 12 positions matching TRBD2. Trimming removed 0 bases from V and 4 bases from J; junction bases left unmatched: 10. The CDR3 runs 18 residues. CDR1 and CDR2 from the germline V gene are MNHNS and SASEGT. The CDR3 nucleotides read TGTGCCAGCAGTGAAGCAGTTGGGGCTAGCGGGGGGGTTTACGAGCAGTACTTC. Translating gives CASSEAVGASGGVYEQYF.

This clone has only a few counts. The chain employs TRBV7-9 and TRBJ2-1; possible D gene TRBD1, 6 bases. Looked up from germline, CDR1 is SEHNR and CDR2 is FQNEAQ (reference sequence). This CDR3 is built from 16 residues. V lost 1 base and J lost 3, with 13 bases in between. The CDR3 region is CASSLDAGVLYNEQFF. For the CDR3, the DNA is TGTGCCAGCAGCTTAGATGCAGGGGTTCTCTACAATGAGCAGTTCTTC.

V and J are TRBV12-5 and TRBJ2-2; D may be TRBD2 (6 bases). The CDR3 runs 13 residues. Per germline, CDR1 LGHNT and CDR2 FRNRAP. V lost 1 base to trimming and J lost 15 bases, with 15 bases between them. The CDR3 region is CASGLGGTDKLFF. CDR3 DNA sequence: TGTGCTAGTGGTTTGGGAGGGACTGACAAGTTGTTTTTT.

The V call is TRBV4-1, the J call TRBJ1-1; D is perhaps TRBD1 (6 bases). The V end was cut by 0 bases, the J end by 5 bases, with 10 bases between. This CDR3 has 14 residues. The germline CDR1 and CDR2 sequences are MGHRA and YSYEKL. The CDR3 DNA sequence: TGCGCCAGCAGCCAAGATCGACAGGCGACTGAAGCTTTCTTT. Its translation is CASSQDRQATEAFF.

This chain connects TRBV19 to TRBJ2-5; no reliable D call. The V and J ends lost 3 bases and 5 bases respectively, with 13 bases between them. The CDR3 is 14 residues long. Germline V gene lookup returns CDR1 LNHDA and CDR2 SQIVND (reference sequence). The CDR3 region is CASSIPSSGETQYF. The CDR3 DNA reads as TGTGCCAGTAGTATCCCGTCCTCCGGGGAGACCCAGTACTTC.

The rearrangement links TRBV19 to TRBJ2-2, with 7 bases lining up with TRBD1. The ends lost 6 bases at V and 4 bases at J; junction bases unmatched: 5. This CDR3 contains 14 residues. Looked up from germline, CDR1 is LNHDA and CDR2 is SQIVND (reference sequence). The CDR3 here is CASSTGATTGELFF. Here the CDR3 DNA reads TGTGCCAGTAGCACAGGGGCTACCACCGGGGAGCTGTTTTTT.

The V and J genes are TRBV7-3 and TRBJ2-3; D is ambiguous. V shed 5 bases and J shed 6 bases, with 15 bases lying between them. This CDR3 region has 14 residues. CDR1 SGHTA and CDR2 FQGTGA come from the germline V gene. CDR3 in DNA: TGTGCCAGCAGCCCCGGTCCTACCAGGGATACGCAGTATTTT. The encoded protein is CASSPGPTRDTQYF.

The rearrangement links TRBV3-1 (or the pseudogene TRBV3-2) to TRBJ2-3; a possible D gene is TRBD2 (6 bases). The CDR3 sequence is 15 residues long. V lost 5 bases to trimming and J lost 2 bases, with 14 bases between them. Per germline, CDR1 LGHDT and CDR2 YNNKEL (reference sequence). CDR3 sequence: CASSYRDLATDTQYF. Here the CDR3 DNA reads TGTGCCAGCAGCTACCGGGACTTGGCCACAGATACGCAGTATTTT.

The chain carries TRBV5-1 and TRBJ2-5, with D perhaps TRBD2 (7 bases). The CDR3 has 14 residues. The V end lost 4 bases, the J end lost 8 bases, and 18 bases lay between the germline ends. The germline gives CDR1 SGHRS, CDR2 YFSETQ. CDR3 sequence (DNA): TGCGCCAGCAGCCCCCGAGCTGGGGGGGCTACCCAGTACTTC. Encoded protein: CASSPRAGGATQYF.

A few counts support this clone. The CDR3 loop reads CASSLHTGGNQPQHF. The CDR3 DNA reads as TGTGCCAGCAGCCTACATACAGGGGGCAATCAGCCCCAGCATTTT. V gene TRBV7-9 combines with J gene TRBJ1-5, with TRBD1 matching over 7 bases. This CDR3 has 15 residues. CDR1 and CDR2 (germline): SEHNR, FQNEAQ (reference sequence). V gave up 5 bases and J gave up 2 bases; unmatched junction bases: 6.

The chain is built from TRBV4-3 and TRBJ1-2; unclear D gene. Germline values: CDR1 LGHNA, CDR2 YSLEER. This CDR3 has 15 residues. V lost 0 bases and J 4 bases, leaving 12 bases between the germline ends. The CDR3 reads CASSQDRGFIYGYTF. CDR3 DNA: TGCGCCAGCAGCCAAGATCGAGGGTTCATCTATGGCTACACCTTC.

The V call is TRBV4-1, the J call TRBJ2-7, with 9 bases that match TRBD1. Trimming at V came to 4 bases and at J to 6 bases, leaving 10 bases not matched to a gene. This CDR3 is 15 amino acids long. CDR1 is MGHRA and CDR2 is YSYEKL in the germline V gene. The DNA of the CDR3 is TGCGCCAGCAGCCCCGACAGGGGGGACCTTATCGAGCAGTACTTC. Its protein product is CASSPDRGDLIEQYF.